The 20 T cell receptor beta chains below come from one sample, sequenced in a study of blood T cell repertoires in COVID-19. Method: immunoSEQ multiplex PCR; TCRdb's copy keeps in-frame clones and lacks some. Altogether 35,000 to 55,000 clones are present, roughly 90% being singletons, with the ten largest covering around 5%. Material: peripheral blood. The receptors derive from a human donor in a cohort sampled during active COVID-19.

The gene calls are TRBV19 and TRBJ2-2; TRBD2 might be the D (7 bases). The V gene's germline CDR1 is LNHDA and CDR2 SQIVND (reference sequence). This CDR3 is 13 amino acids long. V shed 7 bases and J shed 6 bases, with 12 bases lying between them. The CDR3 loop is CASTGGWAGELFF. Written as DNA, the CDR3 is TGTGCCAGTACGGGGGGCTGGGCCGGGGAGCTGTTTTTT.

The rearrangement joins TRBV7-2 to TRBJ2-2; tentative D call: TRBD2 (5 bases). Germline V CDR1 and CDR2: SGHTA, FQGNSA. The V end lost 1 base, the J end lost 6 bases, and 9 bases lay between the germline ends. The length of the CDR3 is 14 residues. The CDR3 bases are TGTGCCAGCAGCTTAGGCGGGTCTTCCGGGGAGCTGTTTTTT. Its protein product is CASSLGGSSGELFF.

The V and J genes are TRBV7-3 and TRBJ2-2; maybe TRBD2 (5 bases). This CDR3 has 14 amino acids. The V gene's germline CDR1 is SGHTA and CDR2 FQGTGA. Trimming took 3 bases from V and 4 from J, leaving 9 bases between them. The CDR3 bases are TGTGCCAGCAGCTTGGGTGGGAGCACCGGGGAGCTGTTTTTT. It translates to CASSLGGSTGELFF.

The chain carries TRBV7-3 and TRBJ2-3; D ambiguous. From germline, CDR1 is SGHTA and CDR2 FQGTGA. The CDR3 runs 15 residues. V was cut by 8 bases and J by 3 bases, with 18 bases left in between. CDR3 nucleotide sequence: TGTGCCAGCTCCATCGGGTTGCCCGGGACAGATACGCAGTATTTT. The encoded protein is CASSIGLPGTDTQYF. Looking up the rest from reference TRBV7-3 and TRBJ2-3 gives the full variable domain: GAGVSQTPSNKVTEKGKYVELRCDPISGHTALYWYRQSLGQGPEFLIYFQGTGAADDSGLPNDRFFAVRPEGSVSTLKIQRTERGDSAVYLCASSIGLPGTDTQYFGPGTRLTVL.

This chain connects TRBV9 to TRBJ1-5, with TRBD1 matching over 7 bases. J was trimmed by 8 bases and V by 4 bases; bases with no gene match: 12. The germline V gene encodes CDR1 SGDLS and CDR2 YYNGEE. The CDR3 covers 15 residues. The CDR3 coding sequence is TGTGCCAGCAGCACCGGGACAGTAGGTAGCGAGCCCCAGCATTTT. As protein: CASSTGTVGSEPQHF.

J is TRBJ2-1 and V is TRBV18, with TRBD1 identical over 10 bases. Per the germline V gene, CDR1 is KGHSH and CDR2 is LQKENI. J was trimmed by 5 bases and V by 3 bases; bases with no gene match: 4. This CDR3 has 15 residues. The CDR3 loop reads CASSPGTGVNNEQFF. In DNA, the CDR3 is TGTGCCAGCTCACCTGGGACAGGGGTGAACAATGAGCAGTTCTTC.

V is TRBV10-3 and J is TRBJ2-1, with 11 nucleotides matching TRBD2. Germline V gene sequence: CDR1 ENHRY, CDR2 SYGVKD. This CDR3 comprises 16 residues. J gave up 8 bases and V 7 bases, and 13 bases lay outside the gene matches. The CDR3 is CAINRDLAGGEDEQFF. The CDR3 region has the DNA TGTGCCATCAACCGAGATTTAGCGGGAGGGGAGGATGAGCAGTTCTTC.

The V and J genes are TRBV4-1 and TRBJ2-4; possibly TRBD1 for D (6 bases). Germline loops: CDR1 MGHRA, CDR2 YSYEKL. V was pared by 1 base and J by 0 bases, with 13 bases between. There are 17 residues in the CDR3. CDR3 residues: CASSQGRDTLAKNIQYF. DNA of the CDR3: TGCGCCAGCAGCCAAGGACGGGACACCTTAGCCAAAAACATTCAGTACTTC.

V usage is TRBV7-2 and J usage is TRBJ1-3; weak D call: TRBD1 (5 bases). The CDR3 contains 15 residues. Trimming cost V 1 base and J 4 bases, with 11 bases left between them. CDR1 is SGHTA and CDR2 is FQGNSA in the germline V gene. CDR3 DNA sequence: TGTGCCAGCAGCTTAGTTGCCAGGGCAGGAAACACCATATATTTT. Translated: CASSLVARAGNTIYF.

The V call is TRBV19, the J call TRBJ1-2; tentative D call: TRBD1 (5 bases). Germline V gene lookup returns CDR1 LNHDA and CDR2 SQIVND (reference sequence). This CDR3 has 13 residues. V was cut by 6 bases and J by 7 bases, with 15 bases left in between. CDR3 nucleotides: TGTGCCAGTAGCGATACAGGTCTGGGTGGCTACACCTTC. This encodes CASSDTGLGGYTF.

This rearrangement joins TRBV6-5 to TRBJ1-1; D uncertain. V lost 6 bases and J lost 0, with 8 bases in between. The CDR3 totals 13 residues. Germline V gives CDR1 MNHEY, CDR2 SVGAGI. CDR3 bases: TGTGCCAGCAGGGGGAGGGTGAACACTGAAGCTTTCTTT. Its protein is CASRGRVNTEAFF.

This chain connects TRBV7-2 to TRBJ1-5; perhaps TRBD1 as D (5 bases). The CDR3 has 14 amino acids. V lost 0 bases, J lost 4 bases, and 7 bases lay in between. Germline assignment: CDR1 SGHTA and CDR2 FQGNSA. CDR3: CASSLAQGNQPQHF. CDR3 nucleotide sequence: TGTGCCAGCAGCTTAGCCCAGGGAAATCAGCCCCAGCATTTT.

The chain links TRBV9 to TRBJ2-7, with TRBD1 matching 8 bases. This CDR3 has 14 amino acids. V gave up 4 bases and J gave up 6 bases; unmatched junction bases: 9. Germline V lookup: CDR1 SGDLS, CDR2 YYNGEE. The CDR3 here is CASSPRTGNGEQYF. The CDR3 DNA sequence: TGTGCCAGCAGCCCCCGGACAGGGAATGGCGAGCAGTACTTC.

The chain joins TRBV7-9 to TRBJ2-1; TRBD1 matches at 7 bases. The germline V gene has CDR1 SEHNR and CDR2 FQNEAQ (reference sequence). The V segment lost 2 bases and the J segment 6 bases; nucleotides outside the gene matches: 1. This CDR3 is built from 13 residues. CDR3 DNA: TGTGCCAGCAGCTTACGACAGGGCAATGAGCAGTTCTTC. Amino acids: CASSLRQGNEQFF.

V is TRBV12-5 and J is TRBJ1-6; 8 bases are shared with TRBD1. CDR1 and CDR2 (germline): LGHNT, FRNRAP. This CDR3 contains 18 residues. J lost 8 bases, V lost 0 bases, and 12 bases had no gene match. The CDR3 region has the DNA TGTGCTAGTGGTTTGGTATGGCGCACGGGACAGGCCCATTCACCCCTCCACTTT. It specifies CASGLVWRTGQAHSPLHF.

This chain connects TRBV27 to TRBJ2-1, with D tentatively TRBD1 (5 bases). The germline V and J ends were trimmed by 8 bases and 10 bases, with 24 bases remaining between them. The CDR3 spans 15 residues. Per germline, CDR1 MNHEY and CDR2 SMNVEV (reference sequence). CDR3 amino acids: CASSGPTWSAGEQFF. The CDR3 nucleotides are TGTGCCAGCTCAGGTCCCACTTGGTCGGCAGGGGAGCAGTTCTTC.

The CDR3 sequence is CASSPTGQANSGNTIYF. The CDR3, as DNA: TGTGCCAGCTCACCAACAGGACAGGCAAACTCTGGAAACACCATATATTTT. This chain connects TRBV18 to TRBJ1-3, with 7 bases lining up with TRBD1. In germline, CDR1 is KGHSH, CDR2 LQKENI. V was pared by 2 bases and J by 0 bases, with 7 bases of the junction left unmatched. The CDR3 runs 17 residues.

The rearrangement links TRBV5-4 to TRBJ2-1; 11 nucleotides match TRBD2. J was trimmed by 4 bases and V by 0 bases; bases with no gene match: 12. In germline, CDR1 is SGHNT, CDR2 YYREEE (reference sequence). The CDR3 contains 19 residues. The CDR3 here is CASSLVLAGGYGSYNEQFF. The CDR3 coding sequence is TGTGCCAGCAGCTTGGTTCTAGCGGGAGGATATGGCTCTTACAATGAGCAGTTCTTC.

The V gene is TRBV15, the J gene TRBJ2-1, with 9 bases fitting TRBD2. After removal of 2 bases from V and 2 bases from J, the junction contained 7 bases not matched to a gene. CDR3 size: 17 residues. Germline V lookup: CDR1 LNHNV, CDR2 YYDKDF (reference sequence). The CDR3 DNA sequence: TGTGCCACCAGCAGAACCGCGGGGGGGCAAGCCTACAATGAGCAGTTCTTC. The encoded protein is CATSRTAGGQAYNEQFF.

This clone was recorded a few times. The chain recombines TRBV7-9 with TRBJ2-7; 8 nucleotides line up with TRBD2. Germline CDR1 reads SEHNR; CDR2 reads FQNEAQ (reference sequence). V was pared by 4 bases and J by 0 bases, with 8 bases of the junction left unmatched. CDR3 length: 16 amino acids. The DNA for the CDR3 is TGTGCCAGCAGCTGGACTAGCCGAACATTCTCCTACGAGCAGTACTTC. Residues: CASSWTSRTFSYEQYF.